The rows below give T cell receptor beta chains drawn from one sample of a study of CD8 T cells in ankylosing spondylitis. Each CDR3 protein is one row after TCRdb ran MiXCR on the 5' RACE reads. This table has 85,000 to 90,000 distinct CDR3 sequences, 25% to 35% appearing once. Sequencing was carried out using blood, either unsorted or a sorted T cell fraction (not recorded which). These receptors were obtained from a male donor with ankylosing spondylitis or in good health (not recorded which). CDR3s include the opening cysteine and the closing phenylalanine or tryptophan. The D gene is left open where the match is weak. A clone size is listed for some rows: how often the clone was seen (once, few, many), or a class if it is expanded.

d_call j_call clone_size v_call cdr3_aa cdr3_nt
. TRBJ2-3 . TRBV5-1 CASSIPPAGSSTDTQYF TGCGCCAGCAGCATACCCCCGGCGGGGTCTAGCACAGATACGCAGTATTTT
. TRBJ2-2 many TRBV9 CASKVGAGDDGELFF TGTGCCAGCAAGGTGGGGGCTGGGGATGACGGGGAGCTGTTTTTT
TRBD2 TRBJ2-3 few TRBV7-2 CATTPRGGGASDTQYF TGTGCCACCACACCTCGAGGCGGGGGGGCCTCAGATACGCAGTATTTT
. TRBJ1-1 . TRBV5-1 CASSLEWGRTNTEAFF TGCGCCAGCAGCTTGGAATGGGGCAGGACAAACACTGAAGCTTTCTTT
TRBD1 TRBJ2-7 many TRBV6-5 CASSYSWTGVYEQYF TGTGCCAGCAGTTACTCTTGGACAGGGGTTTACGAGCAGTACTTC
. TRBJ1-1 . TRBV10-3 CATTGHNNTEAFF TGTGCCACGACGGGACACAACAACACTGAAGCTTTCTTT
. TRBJ1-6 . TRBV6-1 CASSEGVGDSPLHF TGTGCCAGCAGTGAAGGAGTTGGGGATTCACCCCTCCACTTT
TRBD1 TRBJ1-2 . TRBV20-1 CSEGGTNGYTF TGCAGTGAAGGGGGCACTAATGGCTACACCTTC
. TRBJ1-5 few TRBV19 CASRDANQPQHF TGTGCCAGCCGGGACGCAAATCAGCCCCAGCATTTT
. TRBJ1-1 . TRBV5-6 CASSTMSLLNTEAFF TGTGCCAGCAGCACGATGAGTTTGCTGAACACTGAAGCTTTCTTT
. TRBJ2-1 . TRBV4-2 CASPLEPHNEQFF TGTGCCAGCCCGTTGGAGCCCCACAATGAGCAGTTCTTC
. TRBJ2-7 . TRBV7-8 CASSPTGRVYEQYF TGTGCCAGCAGCCCAACCGGGCGGGTCTACGAGCAGTACTTC
. TRBJ2-3 many TRBV29-1 CSVDEGWGADTQYF TGCAGCGTTGACGAGGGGTGGGGGGCAGATACGCAGTATTTT
. TRBJ2-3 . TRBV27 CASRGASTDTQYF TGTGCCAGCAGAGGGGCTAGCACAGATACGCAGTATTTT
TRBD2 TRBJ2-7 . TRBV20-1 CSAREHGREVEQYF TGCAGTGCTAGAGAACATGGCCGGGAGGTCGAGCAGTACTTC
. TRBJ1-3 few TRBV7-8 CASGDRRISGNTIYF TGTGCCAGTGGAGACAGGCGCATAAGTGGAAACACCATATATTTT
TRBD2 TRBJ2-3 many TRBV7-2 CASSSGTSGTTDTQYF TGTGCCAGCAGCTCGGGGACTAGCGGGACCACAGATACGCAGTATTTT
TRBD2 TRBJ2-1 few TRBV5-1 CASSPGGWNEQFF TGCGCCAGCAGCCCGGGAGGGTGGAATGAGCAGTTCTTC
. TRBJ1-2 few TRBV5-1 CASRPATVAYGYTF TGCGCCAGCAGACCGGCGACAGTCGCCTATGGCTACACCTTC
. TRBJ1-2 . TRBV14 CASSQDNYGYTF TGTGCCAGCAGCCAAGATAACTATGGCTACACCTTC
. TRBJ2-5 . TRBV5-1 CASSGGGEKETQYF TGCGCCAGCAGCGGTGGGGGAGAGAAGGAGACCCAGTACTTC
. TRBJ2-2 . TRBV20-1 CSAREPFPGTTPTGELFF TGCAGTGCTAGAGAGCCATTCCCCGGGACAACCCCTACCGGGGAGCTGTTTTTT
. TRBJ2-2 few TRBV7-2 CASSLFPGELFF TGTGCCAGCAGCTTATTTCCCGGGGAGCTGTTTTTT
. TRBJ1-1 . TRBV11-2 CASSLGAAMNTEAFF TGTGCCAGCAGCTTAGGGGCGGCGATGAACACTGAAGCTTTCTTT
. TRBJ1-3 . TRBV20-1 CSARDPSGNTIYF TGCAGTGCTAGAGATCCCTCAGGAAACACCATATATTTT
TRBD1 TRBJ2-1 few TRBV5-1 CASSSSLTGSDEQFF TGCGCCAGCAGCTCCTCCCTGACAGGGTCGGATGAGCAGTTCTTC
TRBD1 TRBJ1-1 . TRBV18 CASSWDRDNTEAFF TGTGCCAGCTCATGGGACAGGGATAACACTGAAGCTTTCTTT
. TRBJ2-2 few TRBV27 CASSLYSLVMDNTGELFF TGTGCCAGCAGTCTGTATTCACTAGTAATGGATAACACCGGGGAGCTGTTTTTT
TRBD1 TRBJ1-2 few TRBV12-3/TRBV12-4 CASKPGQGMSGGYTF TGTGCCAGCAAACCCGGACAGGGCATGTCAGGTGGCTACACCTTC
. TRBJ2-1 . TRBV7-2 CASSLLGGASYNEQFF TGTGCCAGCAGCTTACTAGGGGGGGCCTCCTACAATGAGCAGTTCTTC
. TRBJ1-1 . TRBV12-3/TRBV12-4 CASSLGEGQGYTEAFF TGTGCCAGCAGTTTGGGGGAAGGGCAGGGATACACTGAAGCTTTCTTT
. TRBJ1-5 many TRBV29-1 CSVFDGDQPQHF TGCAGCGTTTTTGACGGGGATCAGCCCCAGCATTTT
. TRBJ1-4 . TRBV20-1 CSASGGGRVREKLFF TGCAGTGCTAGCGGGGGGGGCAGGGTGCGGGAAAAACTGTTTTTT
. TRBJ2-5 . TRBV5-1 CASSLVWGDMAGFEETQYF TGCGCCAGCAGCTTGGTGTGGGGGGACATGGCCGGCTTTGAAGAGACCCAGTACTTC
. TRBJ2-3 . TRBV6-1 CASSEGQGTTQYF TGTGCCAGCAGTGAAGGTCAGGGGACTACGCAGTATTTT
TRBD1 TRBJ1-5 . TRBV20-1 CSANLQGRNQPQHF TGCAGTGCCAACCTACAGGGGAGGAATCAGCCCCAGCATTTT
TRBD2 TRBJ2-3 few TRBV20-1 CSAEIGLDSRFGTDTQYF TGCAGTGCTGAGATAGGACTAGACAGCCGTTTCGGCACAGATACGCAGTATTTT
. TRBJ1-5 few TRBV18 CASSQSPGAQGQPQHF TGTGCCAGCTCACAATCCCCAGGGGCTCAGGGTCAGCCCCAGCATTTT
. TRBJ2-5 . TRBV12-3/TRBV12-4 CASRPIGRILQETQYF TGTGCCAGCAGGCCCATCGGACGGATACTCCAAGAGACCCAGTACTTC
. TRBJ1-2 few TRBV5-5 CASSLTGLTDYGYTF TGTGCCAGCAGCTTGACAGGGCTTACGGACTATGGCTACACCTTC
. TRBJ2-3 . TRBV5-1 CASRVQSSTDTQYF TGCGCCAGCAGGGTTCAATCTAGCACAGATACGCAGTATTTT
. TRBJ2-1 few TRBV15 CATSRERWALGVSNEQFF TGTGCCACCAGCAGAGAGAGATGGGCCCTTGGGGTCTCTAATGAGCAGTTCTTC
. TRBJ2-3 few TRBV4-2 CASSQEGADTQYF TGTGCCAGCAGCCAAGAAGGGGCAGATACGCAGTATTTT
TRBD1 TRBJ1-3 many TRBV12-3/TRBV12-4 CASSFGTGVAGNTIYF TGTGCCAGCAGTTTCGGGACAGGGGTTGCGGGAAACACCATATATTTT
. TRBJ2-1 . TRBV9 CASSVSRSSYNEQFF TGTGCCAGCAGCGTATCGAGGAGCTCCTACAATGAGCAGTTCTTC
. TRBJ2-6 . TRBV16 CASSQYSGANVLTF TGTGCCAGCAGCCAATATTCTGGGGCCAACGTCCTGACTTTC
TRBD2 TRBJ2-3 few TRBV5-1 CASSIGLAGFTDTQYF TGCGCCAGCAGCATAGGACTAGCGGGTTTCACAGATACGCAGTATTTT
TRBD2 TRBJ2-1 . TRBV9 CASSGGLAVFNEQFF TGTGCCAGCAGCGGCGGACTAGCGGTTTTCAATGAGCAGTTCTTC
TRBD1 TRBJ2-2 . TRBV12-3/TRBV12-4 CASSYGTGGSGELFF TGTGCCAGCAGTTACGGGACAGGGGGCTCCGGGGAGCTGTTTTTT
TRBD2 TRBJ2-1 . TRBV5-1 CASSLTSSGERYNEQFF TGCGCCAGCAGCTTGACGTCTAGCGGCGAGCGGTACAATGAGCAGTTCTTC
TRBD2 TRBJ2-3 . TRBV5-1 CASSLANGLAGDTQYF TGCGCCAGCAGCTTGGCCAACGGACTAGCGGGAGATACGCAGTATTTT
TRBD2 TRBJ2-3 . TRBV20-1 CSARDLAGLAGFRTDTQYF TGCAGTGCTAGAGATCTAGCGGGACTAGCAGGATTCCGCACAGATACGCAGTATTTT
. TRBJ1-2 many TRBV20-1 CSARGGGLEYGYTF TGCAGTGCTAGGGGAGGGGGACTGGAGTATGGCTACACCTTC
. TRBJ1-5 few TRBV4-1 CASSQVSDQPQHF TGCGCCAGCAGCCAAGTGTCGGATCAGCCCCAGCATTTT
. TRBJ1-1 few TRBV20-1 CSARDSAGVFRTEEAFF TGCAGTGCTAGAGATTCGGCAGGGGTTTTCCGGACCGAAGAGGCTTTCTTT
TRBD2 TRBJ2-7 . TRBV10-3 CATLAGDAYEQYF TGTGCCACCCTAGCGGGAGACGCCTACGAGCAGTACTTC